Shown below are 12 T cell receptor beta chains from a single sample sequenced in a study of cytotoxic CD8 clonotypes in ibrutinib-treated CLL. Profiling relied on immunoSEQ multiplex PCR, and the TCRdb table lists in-frame clones only, not all of them. The sample lists 250,000 or so clones; about three quarters were seen once. Sequenced here: PBMCs, sampled after 24 months of ibrutinib treatment. The source is a human donor with chronic lymphocytic leukemia.

The J gene is TRBJ2-1, the V gene TRBV5-6, with 13 nucleotides matching TRBD2. V was pared by 5 bases and J by 10 bases, with 3 bases of the junction left unmatched. CDR1 SGHDT and CDR2 YYEEEE come from the germline V gene. CDR3 length: 13 amino acids. CDR3 residues: CASRGGLAGEQFF. DNA of the CDR3: TGTGCCAGCAGAGGGGGACTAGCGGGAGAGCAGTTCTTC.

Concerning this clone itself: This may come from a read error, since a much larger clone is one base off. Other DNA sequences from this sample encode an identical CDR3 as well. J is TRBJ2-2 and V is TRBV19; no definite D call. V was cut by 1 base and J by 3 bases, with 6 bases left in between. The CDR3 is made up of 14 amino acids. Germline V gene sequence: CDR1 LNHDA, CDR2 SQIVND (reference sequence). CDR3 loop: CASSIGQDTGELFF. The CDR3 region has the DNA TGTGCCAGTAGTATAGGTCAGGACACCGGGGAGCTGTTTTTT.

The rearrangement joins TRBV7-9 to TRBJ2-7; no reliable D call. CDR1 is SEHNR and CDR2 is FQNEAQ in the germline V gene (reference sequence). CDR3 length equals 12 residues. Trimming removed 4 bases from V and 7 bases from J, with 11 bases in between. Here the CDR3 reads CASSWDLWEQYF. The CDR3 bases are TGTGCCAGCAGCTGGGATTTATGGGAGCAGTACTTC.

This rearrangement joins TRBV7-9 to TRBJ2-5; 10 bases match TRBD1. Per germline, CDR1 SEHNR and CDR2 FQNEAQ (reference sequence). The CDR3 consists of 18 residues. V was pared by 3 bases and J by 2 bases, with 12 bases of the junction left unmatched. CDR3 coding DNA: TGTGCCAGCAGCTTTGCTCGTTCCGACAGGGGGCTTCAAGAGACCCAGTACTTC. Translation gives CASSFARSDRGLQETQYF. The complete variable domain, with remaining parts taken from reference TRBV7-9 and TRBJ2-5, reads DTGVSQNPRHKITKRGQNVTFRCDPISEHNRLYWYRQTLGQGPEFLTYFQNEAQLEKSRLLSDRFSAERPKGSFSTLEIQRTEQGDSAMYLCASSFARSDRGLQETQYFGPGTRLLVL.

The rearrangement joins TRBV7-3 to TRBJ2-2; no definite D call. CDR1 is SGHTA and CDR2 is FQGTGA in the germline V gene. Trimming pared 0 bases from V and 6 bases from J, leaving 8 bases between. The CDR3 extends over 14 amino acids. CDR3 sequence: CASSLTAEPGELFF. For the CDR3, the DNA is TGTGCCAGCAGCTTAACGGCCGAACCCGGGGAGCTGTTTTTT.

This rearrangement joins TRBV5-4 to TRBJ2-5; 16 bases are shared with TRBD2. V dropped 4 bases and J dropped 5; count of bases not matched to a gene: 2. The CDR3 has 15 residues. Germline V gene data show CDR1 as SGHNT and CDR2 as YYREEE (reference sequence). CDR3 DNA sequence: TGTGCCAGCAGCCCGGGACTAGCGGGAGGGGAGACCCAGTACTTC. It encodes CASSPGLAGGETQYF.

This rearrangement joins TRBV30 to TRBJ1-1, with 8 bases identical to TRBD1. This CDR3 contains 13 residues. V dropped 8 bases and J dropped 2; count of bases not matched to a gene: 7. CDR1 is GTSNPN and CDR2 is SVGIG in the germline V gene (reference sequence). The CDR3 here is CAHNQGANTEAFF. CDR3 in DNA: TGTGCCCACAACCAGGGGGCCAACACTGAAGCTTTCTTT.

This sequence joins TRBV14 and TRBJ2-5; 9 bases map to TRBD2. V was pared by 1 base and J by 2 bases, with 2 bases of the junction left unmatched. Germline-derived CDR1 and CDR2 are SGHDN and FVKESK. CDR3 length: 15 residues. This chain's CDR3 is CASSQGLAEQETQYF. The CDR3, as DNA: TGTGCCAGCAGCCAAGGACTAGCGGAACAAGAGACCCAGTACTTC.

The sample holds a few counts of this clone. The chain is built from TRBV28 and TRBJ2-3; 13 positions agree with TRBD2. J gave up 3 bases and V 5 bases, and 8 bases lay outside the gene matches. The CDR3 loop spans 17 amino acids. From germline, CDR1 is MDHEN and CDR2 SYDVKM. Here the CDR3 reads CASSLGLAGESTDTQYF. For the CDR3, the DNA is TGTGCCAGCAGTCTCGGACTAGCGGGAGAAAGTACAGATACGCAGTATTTT.

V usage is TRBV9 and J usage is TRBJ2-7, with D hard to call. The CDR3 is 14 amino acids. Germline V CDR1 and CDR2: SGDLS, YYNGEE. Trimming stripped 0 bases from V and 0 bases from J, with 7 bases between. The CDR3 sequence is CASSVDLYSYEQYF. The CDR3 DNA reads TGTGCCAGCAGCGTAGATCTATACTCCTACGAGCAGTACTTC.

The chain joins TRBV29-1 to TRBJ2-7; D is ambiguous. V was cut by 1 base and J by 5 bases, with 12 bases left in between. CDR1 and CDR2 from the germline V gene are SQVTM and ANQGSEA. The CDR3 sequence is 13 residues long. The CDR3 region is CSVEGLTRHEQYF. CDR3 nucleotide sequence: TGCAGCGTTGAAGGTTTGACCAGACACGAGCAGTACTTC.

J is TRBJ2-7 and V is TRBV27; possible D gene TRBD1, 9 bases. V was trimmed by 4 bases and J by 6 bases, leaving 22 bases between them. CDR1 MNHEY and CDR2 SMNVEV come from the germline V gene (reference sequence). The CDR3 sequence is 16 residues long. CDR3 amino acids: CASSSLSGGTGIEQYF. CDR3 nucleotide sequence: TGTGCCAGCAGTTCCCTATCGGGGGGGACAGGGATCGAGCAGTACTTC.